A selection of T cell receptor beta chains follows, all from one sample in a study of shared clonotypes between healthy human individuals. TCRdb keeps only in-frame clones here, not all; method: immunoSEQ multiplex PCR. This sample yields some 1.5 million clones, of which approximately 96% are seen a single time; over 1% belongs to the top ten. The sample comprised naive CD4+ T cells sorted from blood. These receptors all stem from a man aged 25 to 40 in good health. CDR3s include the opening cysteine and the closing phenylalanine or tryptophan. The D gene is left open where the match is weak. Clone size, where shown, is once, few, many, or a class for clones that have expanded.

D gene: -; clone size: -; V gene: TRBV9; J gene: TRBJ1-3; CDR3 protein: CASSGTLLGNTIYF; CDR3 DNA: TGTGCCAGCAGCGGAACCCTGCTGGGGAACACCATATATTTT
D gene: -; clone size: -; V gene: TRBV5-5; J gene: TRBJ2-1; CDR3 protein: CASSLKNYNEQFF; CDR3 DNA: TGTGCCAGCAGCTTGAAAAACTACAATGAGCAGTTCTTC
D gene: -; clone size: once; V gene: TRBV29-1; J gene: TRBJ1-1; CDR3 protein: CSVLNTEAFF; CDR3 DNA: TGCAGCGTTTTAAACACTGAAGCTTTCTTT
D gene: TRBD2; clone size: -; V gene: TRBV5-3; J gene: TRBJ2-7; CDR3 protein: CARSFGTSGSTYYEQYF; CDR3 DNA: TGTGCCAGAAGCTTCGGGACTAGCGGGTCCACGTACTACGAGCAGTACTTC
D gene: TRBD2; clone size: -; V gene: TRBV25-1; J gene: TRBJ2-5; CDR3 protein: CASSEYLAGGETQYF; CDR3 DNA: TGTGCCAGCAGTGAATATTTGGCGGGAGGGGAGACCCAGTACTTC
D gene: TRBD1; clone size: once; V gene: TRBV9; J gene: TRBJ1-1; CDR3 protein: CASSVRGRGAEAFF; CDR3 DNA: TGTGCCAGCAGCGTCAGGGGGCGCGGAGCTGAAGCTTTCTTT
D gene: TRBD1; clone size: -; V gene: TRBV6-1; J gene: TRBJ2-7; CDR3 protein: CARKRTGSSDEQYF; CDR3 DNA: TGTGCCAGAAAACGGACAGGGTCATCAGACGAGCAGTACTTC
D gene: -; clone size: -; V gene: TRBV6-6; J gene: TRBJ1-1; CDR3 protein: CASSRTVNTEAFF; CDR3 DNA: TGTGCCAGCAGTAGGACAGTGAACACTGAAGCTTTCTTT
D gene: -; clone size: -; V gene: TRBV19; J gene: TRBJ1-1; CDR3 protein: CASSIPRGLGTEAFF; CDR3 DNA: TGTGCCAGTAGTATACCACGGGGGCTGGGGACTGAAGCTTTCTTT
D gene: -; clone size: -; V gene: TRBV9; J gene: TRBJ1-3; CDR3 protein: CASSVGGWDTIYF; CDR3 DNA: TGTGCCAGCAGCGTAGGAGGTTGGGACACCATATATTTT
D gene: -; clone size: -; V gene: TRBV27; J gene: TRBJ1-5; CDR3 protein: CASSFGQRPQPQHF; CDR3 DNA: TGTGCCAGCAGTTTTGGGCAGCGGCCTCAGCCCCAGCATTTT
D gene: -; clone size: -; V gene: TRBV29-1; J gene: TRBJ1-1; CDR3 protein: CSVGPGQGLDTEAFF; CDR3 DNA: TGCAGCGTTGGCCCGGGGCAGGGGCTGGACACTGAAGCTTTCTTT
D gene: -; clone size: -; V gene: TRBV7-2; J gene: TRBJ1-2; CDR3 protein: CASSLTSSYGYTF; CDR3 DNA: TGTGCCAGCAGCCTGACATCCTCCTATGGCTACACCTTC
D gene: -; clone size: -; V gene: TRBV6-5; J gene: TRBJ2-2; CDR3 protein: CASSYLSTNTGELFF; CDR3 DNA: TGTGCCAGCAGTTACTTGTCCACAAATACCGGGGAGCTGTTTTTT
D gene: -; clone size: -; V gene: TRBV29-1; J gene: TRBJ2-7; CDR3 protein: CSVLVRGGEQYF; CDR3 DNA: TGCAGCGTTTTGGTCAGAGGGGGCGAGCAGTACTTC